The sequence of this T cell receptor (beta chain) was determined in a study of blood T cell repertoires in COVID-19. Study-wide background: Samples taken during acute and convalescent COVID-19 were collected in the United States, Italy and Spain. PBMCs, B-cell-depleted T cells, or T cells were the source of the cDNA or gDNA that made up the material.

Original data processing: Amplifying reference gene primers gave estimates of nucleated cell counts. Only in-frame clones appear in the TCRdb table, and some are missing; sequencing was by immunoSEQ multiplex PCR. D and trimming come from the DNA, and the V and J calls and clone size come from that table. Of approximately 71,000 clones in the sample, around 80% were seen once. V shed 4 bases and J 8 bases; nucleotides not matched to a gene: 14. Germline assignment: CDR1 KGHDR and CDR2 SFDVKD. The CDR3 runs to 16 residues. Sequences were obtained from peripheral blood. The J gene is TRBJ1-2, the V gene TRBV24-1; 8 bases fit TRBD1. This TCR derives from a man aged 55 to 69 with active or convalescent COVID-19. This chain's CDR3 is CATSDPRTGLAIGYTF. CDR3 DNA sequence: TGTGCCACCAGTGACCCAAGGACAGGGTTGGCTATAGGCTACACCTTC.